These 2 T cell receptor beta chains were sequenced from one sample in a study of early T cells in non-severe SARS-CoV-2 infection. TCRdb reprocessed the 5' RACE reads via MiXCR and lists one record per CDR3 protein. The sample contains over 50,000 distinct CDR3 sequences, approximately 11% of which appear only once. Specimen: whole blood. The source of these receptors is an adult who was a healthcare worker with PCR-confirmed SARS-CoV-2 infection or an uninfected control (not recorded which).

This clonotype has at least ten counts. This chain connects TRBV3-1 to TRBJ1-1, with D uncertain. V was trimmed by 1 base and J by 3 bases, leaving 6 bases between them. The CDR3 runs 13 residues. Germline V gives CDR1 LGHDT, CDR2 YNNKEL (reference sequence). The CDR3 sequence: CASSQGADTEAFF. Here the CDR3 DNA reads TGTGCCAGCAGCCAAGGGGCGGACACTGAAGCTTTCTTT.

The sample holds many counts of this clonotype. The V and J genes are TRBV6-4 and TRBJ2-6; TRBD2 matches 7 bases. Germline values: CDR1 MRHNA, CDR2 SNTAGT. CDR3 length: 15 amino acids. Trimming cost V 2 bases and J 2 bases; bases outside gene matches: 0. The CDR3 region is CASSDGGAGANVLTF. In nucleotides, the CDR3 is TGTGCCAGCAGTGACGGGGGGGCTGGGGCCAACGTCCTGACTTTC.